Each of the 31 T cell receptor beta chains below was sequenced from the same sample in a study of blood T cells in healthy people across ages. A sample-barcoded 5' primer and a J-beta primer mix were used in a second PCR of roughly 6 to 11 cycles. TCRdb recomputed calls from the 5' RACE reads with MiXCR, one row per CDR3 protein. The table lists about 1.1 million distinct CDR3 sequences, more than 30% of them singletons. The source material was blood. Receptors were obtained from a man between 18 and 35 years old in good health.

The sample holds many counts of this clonotype. This chain uses TRBV4-1 with TRBJ2-1, with D perhaps TRBD1 or TRBD2 (5 bases each). Trimming took 3 bases from V and 0 from J, leaving 12 bases between them. This CDR3 has 16 amino acids. Germline V gives CDR1 MGHRA, CDR2 YSYEKL. CDR3 DNA sequence: TGCGCCAGCAGCCATCGATCAGGGAGCTCCTACAATGAGCAGTTCTTC. Encoded protein: CASSHRSGSSYNEQFF.

The chain uses TRBV10-3 and TRBJ2-1; 13 positions agree with TRBD2. V dropped 2 bases and J dropped 6; count of bases not matched to a gene: 10. The germline gives CDR1 ENHRY, CDR2 SYGVKD. The CDR3 length is 18 residues. CDR3 sequence: CAISETRTSGGKGNEQFF. DNA of the CDR3: TGTGCCATCAGTGAGACTAGGACTAGCGGGGGCAAAGGCAATGAGCAGTTCTTC.

V is TRBV12-3 or TRBV12-4 and J is TRBJ2-2, with TRBD1 as a possible D gene (6 bases). This CDR3 region has 15 residues. Trimming left V 3 bases short and J 2 bases short, with 10 bases between. CDR3: CASSLGRGNTGELFF. CDR3 DNA: TGTGCCAGCAGTTTGGGCAGGGGCAACACCGGGGAGCTGTTTTTT.

In its sample, this clonotype was seen a few times. The chain uses TRBV20-1 and TRBJ1-2; D possibly corresponds to TRBD1 (5 bases). CDR3 length: 16 amino acids. From germline, CDR1 is DFQATT and CDR2 SNEGSKA (reference sequence). V dropped 6 bases and J dropped 1 base, with 21 bases sitting between them. CDR3 amino acids: CSAPRGLPGFNYGYTF. In nucleotides, the CDR3 is TGCAGTGCCCCCCGGGGCCTCCCAGGATTTAACTATGGCTACACCTTC.

The chain is built from TRBV10-3 and TRBJ2-1; the D is unclear. CDR3 size: 18 residues. Deletions cut 5 bases from V and 2 bases from J, with 22 bases between. CDR1 is ENHRY, CDR2 SYGVKD, per germline. CDR3 region: CAISPLPKTGVTYNEQFF. Written as DNA, the CDR3 is TGTGCCATCAGTCCGCTTCCGAAGACGGGCGTTACCTACAATGAGCAGTTCTTC.

The chain is built from TRBV5-1 and TRBJ2-2; D possibly corresponds to TRBD1 (6 bases). Trimming removed 0 bases at V and 1 base at J, with 10 bases between. Germline V gives CDR1 SGHRS, CDR2 YFSETQ. This CDR3 comprises 16 residues. The CDR3 sequence is CASSLAKTGNTGELFF. In DNA, the CDR3 is TGCGCCAGCAGCTTGGCCAAGACAGGGAACACCGGGGAGCTGTTTTTT.

This clonotype was detected only a few times. The V call is TRBV25-1, the J call TRBJ2-2; possible D gene TRBD2, 6 bases. The CDR3 loop spans 18 amino acids. Germline V lookup: CDR1 MGHDK, CDR2 SYGVNS. V lost 2 bases, J lost 2 bases, and 18 bases lay in between. The CDR3 DNA reads as TGTGCCAGCAGTGAAACCCAGGCGGGAAATGGAAACACCGGGGAGCTGTTTTTT. This codes for CASSETQAGNGNTGELFF.

V gene TRBV6-4 combines with J gene TRBJ1-6; D is undetermined. Looked up from germline, CDR1 is MRHNA and CDR2 is SNTAGT. V lost 3 bases, J lost 8 bases, and 8 bases lay in between. The CDR3 consists of 13 residues. CDR3 loop: CASSEARDSPLHF. CDR3 DNA sequence: TGTGCCAGCAGTGAAGCAAGGGATTCACCCCTCCACTTT.

This clonotype has only a few counts. The chain uses TRBV28 and TRBJ2-1; D unresolved. CDR3 length: 13 amino acids. In germline, CDR1 is MDHEN, CDR2 SYDVKM. The V end lost 5 bases, the J end lost 7 bases, and 12 bases lay between the germline ends. CDR3 amino acids: CASSPEVTNEQFF. Written as DNA, the CDR3 is TGTGCCAGCAGTCCCGAGGTAACGAATGAGCAGTTCTTC.

The chain has TRBV18 and TRBJ2-7; the D gene is possibly TRBD1 (6 bases). CDR1 is KGHSH and CDR2 is LQKENI in the germline V gene. The CDR3 sequence is 14 residues long. V lost 6 bases and J lost 3, with 15 bases in between. The CDR3 protein is CASSREGQHYEQYF. In DNA, the CDR3 is TGTGCCAGCTCTCGTGAGGGACAACACTACGAGCAGTACTTC.

V and J are TRBV5-4 and TRBJ1-5; D may be TRBD1 (5 bases). The CDR3 has 14 amino acids. Germline V gene lookup returns CDR1 SGHNT and CDR2 YYREEE (reference sequence). V was trimmed by 1 base and J by 4 bases, leaving 9 bases between them. CDR3 sequence (DNA): TGTGCCAGCAGCTTGAAAGGGGTGAATCAGCCCCAGCATTTT. Residues: CASSLKGVNQPQHF.

The rearrangement joins TRBV6-2 or TRBV6-3 to TRBJ1-1; 9 bases line up with TRBD1. CDR1 and CDR2 (germline): MNHEY, SVGEGT. The CDR3 is made up of 15 amino acids. With 6 bases clipped from V and 1 base from J, the junction kept 6 bases outside the gene matches. CDR3 DNA sequence: TGTGCCAGCAGACGTCCGGGACAGGGGAACACTGAAGCTTTCTTT. Amino acids: CASRRPGQGNTEAFF.

This rearrangement joins TRBV7-9 to TRBJ1-6; D might be TRBD1 (5 bases). Trimming removed 2 bases at V and 10 bases at J, with 15 bases between. Per the germline V gene, CDR1 is SEHNR and CDR2 is FQNEAQ (reference sequence). The CDR3 has 15 amino acids. In DNA, the CDR3 is TGTGCCAGCAGCTTAATGCGGCAGGGTTTCTCACCCCTCCACTTT. Protein: CASSLMRQGFSPLHF.

This clonotype was recorded at least ten times. The J gene is TRBJ1-2, the V gene TRBV12-3 or TRBV12-4; D possibly corresponds to TRBD1 (6 bases). The CDR3 has 14 residues. Trimming shortened V by 5 bases and J by 4 bases, and 14 bases separated the two germline ends. In DNA form, the CDR3 reads TGTGCCAGCAGTCGAGGGGGAGATAGCTATGGCTACACCTTC. Translated, it gives CASSRGGDSYGYTF.

The chain joins TRBV5-1 to TRBJ2-1, with 8 bases fitting TRBD2. The junction had 6 bases not matched to a gene; V was cut back by 5 bases and J by 5 bases. The germline gives CDR1 SGHRS, CDR2 YFSETQ. The CDR3 consists of 14 residues. The CDR3 reads CASRPGGGDNEQFF. The CDR3 region has the DNA TGCGCCAGCAGACCGGGGGGGGGTGACAATGAGCAGTTCTTC.

This clonotype was seen a few times. This chain links TRBV6-6 with TRBJ2-5, with D perhaps being TRBD1 or TRBD2 (6 bases each). The V gene lost 9 bases and the J gene lost 11 bases, with 25 bases spanning the gap. Germline-derived CDR1 and CDR2 are MNHNY and SVGAGI (reference sequence). This CDR3 comprises 14 residues. This CDR3 reads CASYIGGPSTEQYF. The CDR3 DNA is TGTGCCAGTTATATAGGGGGGCCTAGTACGGAGCAGTACTTC.

The table lists this clonotype with many counts. The chain employs TRBV29-1 and TRBJ2-3, with TRBD2 matching over 8 bases. Germline lookup yields CDR1 SQVTM and CDR2 ANQGSEA. CDR3 size: 13 residues. J was trimmed by 2 bases and V by 7 bases; bases with no gene match: 5. CDR3 in amino acids: CSAKRGFTDTQYF. CDR3 coding DNA: TGCAGCGCCAAGCGGGGGTTCACAGATACGCAGTATTTT.

The J gene is TRBJ1-5, the V gene TRBV20-1; D may be TRBD1 (5 bases). The V end lost 0 bases, the J end lost 7 bases, and 10 bases lay between the germline ends. Germline CDR1 reads DFQATT; CDR2 reads SNEGSKA (reference sequence). This CDR3 comprises 13 residues. The CDR3 sequence is CSARDQGRQPQHF. In nucleotides, the CDR3 is TGCAGTGCTAGAGACCAGGGCAGGCAGCCCCAGCATTTT.

A remark on this clonotype: The junction and the germline gene differ at one end; a read error may be behind it. The chain couples TRBV7-2 to TRBJ2-1, with a weak D call TRBD2 (5 bases). Germline lookup yields CDR1 SGHTA and CDR2 FQGNSA. The length of the CDR3 is 14 residues. CDR3 loop: CASSVALALDEQFF. The CDR3, as DNA: TGTGCCAGCAGCGTAGCGCTGGCTTTAGATGAGCAGTTCTTC.

This clonotype showed up just a few times. The chain carries TRBV4-2 and TRBJ2-5; 7 bases are shared with TRBD1. The CDR3 totals 15 residues. V lost 5 bases to trimming and J lost 1 base; unmatched junction nucleotides: 7. Germline loops: CDR1 LGHNA, CDR2 YNFKEQ. The CDR3 DNA is TGTGCCAGCAGCACTGGGACAGCAGTCCAAGAGACCCAGTACTTC. Its protein product is CASSTGTAVQETQYF.

This clonotype was seen a few times. The V and J genes are TRBV4-3 and TRBJ2-4, with 8 bases aligning to TRBD2. Germline-derived CDR1 and CDR2 are LGHNA and YSLEER. CDR3 length: 16 residues. The J segment lost 6 bases and the V segment lost 0 bases, leaving 7 bases of the junction unmatched. CDR3: CASSQDRSGATNIQYF. CDR3 sequence (DNA): TGCGCCAGCAGCCAAGATCGTAGCGGGGCGACAAACATTCAGTACTTC.

The gene calls are TRBV3-1 and TRBJ2-1; no clear D. Germline CDR1 and CDR2: LGHDT and YNNKEL (reference sequence). The V and J ends lost 1 base and 10 bases respectively, with 5 bases between them. There are 11 residues in the CDR3. The CDR3 here is CASSQAREQFF. CDR3 nucleotides: TGTGCCAGCAGCCAAGCCCGCGAGCAGTTCTTC.

This chain joins TRBV12-3 or TRBV12-4 and TRBJ2-3; 16 bases are a match to TRBD2. V shed 8 bases, J shed 4 bases, and the junction held 9 bases outside the gene matches. This CDR3 comprises 17 residues. CDR3 sequence: CASVPGGLAGGPDTQYF. The CDR3 DNA sequence: TGTGCCAGCGTCCCAGGGGGACTAGCGGGGGGGCCAGATACGCAGTATTTT.

This chain links TRBV14 with TRBJ1-5; D is uncertain. V lost 1 base and J 0 bases, leaving 19 bases between the germline ends. Per germline, CDR1 SGHDN and CDR2 FVKESK. This CDR3 region has 19 residues. The CDR3 DNA reads TGTGCCAGCAGCCAAGTTTTCGACGTACCCATGTTTAGCAATCAGCCCCAGCATTTT. It is translated as CASSQVFDVPMFSNQPQHF.

J is TRBJ1-4 and V is TRBV4-2; D remains unclear. Trimming removed 0 bases from V and 7 bases from J, with 21 bases in between. The CDR3 consists of 18 residues. Germline assignment: CDR1 LGHNA and CDR2 YNFKEQ. CDR3 nucleotides: TGTGCCAGCAGCCAAGAGGACCGGGAATCCGGGGTGGGTGAAAAACTGTTTTTT. It codes for CASSQEDRESGVGEKLFF.

This clonotype was counted a single time. The junction does not match germline at one end; this may be a read error. This chain joins TRBV13 and TRBJ2-3; 7 bases are shared with TRBD1. The CDR3 extends over 16 amino acids. Germline V lookup: CDR1 PRHDT, CDR2 FYEKMQ (reference sequence). The CDR3 protein is CVSSNRDSRSTDTQYF. CDR3 nucleotide sequence: TGTGTCAGCAGCAATAGGGACAGCAGGAGCACAGATACGCAGTATTTT.

The chain employs TRBV7-9 and TRBJ2-7, with D possibly matching TRBD2 (7 bases). There are 15 residues in the CDR3. V was shortened by 2 bases and J by 12 bases, with 23 bases between the two germline ends. CDR1 is SEHNR, CDR2 FQNEAQ, per germline (reference sequence). This CDR3 is CASSLWVGGPQSWYF. CDR3 coding DNA: TGTGCCAGCAGCTTATGGGTCGGGGGGCCACAATCCTGGTACTTC.

DNA for the CDR3: TGTGCCAGCAGTCGGGTGGGGAAAGAGGGGGATGGCTACACCTTC. Its translation: CASSRVGKEGDGYTF. This chain links TRBV25-1 with TRBJ1-2, with TRBD1 as a possible D gene (6 bases). Trimming took 5 bases from V and 6 from J, leaving 19 bases between them. The CDR3 spans 15 residues. Germline V gene data show CDR1 as MGHDK and CDR2 as SYGVNS.

The chain combines TRBV20-1 with TRBJ2-4, with 9 positions matching TRBD1. V lost 2 bases to trimming and J lost 3 bases; unmatched junction nucleotides: 14. Germline lookup yields CDR1 DFQATT and CDR2 SNEGSKA (reference sequence). The CDR3 runs 18 residues. The CDR3 DNA reads as TGCAGTGCTAGATTACGCCCCGGACAGGGGTCTGTCAAAAACATTCAGTACTTC. This gives the protein CSARLRPGQGSVKNIQYF.

The chain recombines TRBV14 with TRBJ2-1; D might be TRBD2 (6 bases). The germline V gene encodes CDR1 SGHDN and CDR2 FVKESK. The CDR3 has 17 residues. With 0 bases removed from V and 0 bases from J, the gap between germline ends came to 12 bases. DNA of the CDR3: TGTGCCAGCAGCCAAGATCAAGTAGCGGACTCCTACAATGAGCAGTTCTTC. Its translation is CASSQDQVADSYNEQFF.

Here the CDR3 reads CASSLGASKGAFF. The DNA of the CDR3 is TGTGCCAGCAGCTTGGGGGCCTCTAAGGGAGCTTTCTTT. J is TRBJ1-1 and V is TRBV5-6; D unclear. This CDR3 region has 13 residues. The V gene's germline CDR1 is SGHDT and CDR2 YYEEEE. Trimming left V 0 bases short and J 10 bases short, with 13 bases between.